One and the same sample provided the 15 T cell receptor beta chains below, sequenced in a study of shared clonotypes between healthy human individuals. Here immunoSEQ multiplex PCR was the method, and the copy in TCRdb shows in-frame clones only, minus some. The table lists roughly 700,000 clones, under 80% of them singletons, with 1.7% in the top ten. Input material: memory CD4+ T cells sorted from blood. The subset is: CD45RA-negative fraction. The receptors were sampled from a woman in her twenties or thirties in good health.

About this clone itself: A read error is possible here, since a much larger clone lies one base away. Other DNA sequences in the same sample also yield this CDR3. The chain uses TRBV6-6 and TRBJ2-5; D not certain. The germline V gene encodes CDR1 MNHNY and CDR2 SVGAGI (reference sequence). The CDR3 runs 11 residues. V was shortened by 4 bases and J by 5 bases, with 5 bases between the two germline ends. CDR3 amino acids: CASSSGETQYF. The CDR3 nucleotides read TGTGCCAGCAGTTCCGGGGAGACCCAGTACTTC.

V gene TRBV28 combines with J gene TRBJ2-7; 10 bases are shared with TRBD1. Germline CDR1 is MDHEN and CDR2 is SYDVKM. The CDR3 length is 15 residues. V dropped 6 bases and J dropped 7; count of bases not matched to a gene: 12. The CDR3 protein is CASRRQRQGAGEQYF. The CDR3 bases are TGTGCCAGCAGACGACAGCGACAGGGGGCAGGGGAGCAGTACTTC.

Many counts were recorded for this clone. V is TRBV2 and J is TRBJ2-5, with 8 bases lining up with TRBD2. Germline CDR1 reads SNHLY; CDR2 reads FYNNEI. V was clipped by 6 bases and J by 5 bases; unmatched bases: 11. This CDR3 is 15 amino acids long. CDR3 coding DNA: TGTGCCAGCAGCGGGACTAGGGGCGGGGCGGAGACCCAGTACTTC. Translation: CASSGTRGGAETQYF.

The chain links TRBV11-3 to TRBJ2-7; no reliable D call. Trimming took off 5 bases at V and 0 bases at J, with 11 bases between the two ends. Germline loops: CDR1 SGHNT, CDR2 YENEEA. There are 14 residues in the CDR3. This chain's CDR3 is CASSAQSDSYEQYF. In DNA form, the CDR3 reads TGTGCCAGCAGCGCTCAAAGCGACTCCTACGAGCAGTACTTC.

This clone showed up just a few times. The rearrangement links TRBV18 to TRBJ2-1; 7 bases agree with TRBD2. Germline CDR1 and CDR2: KGHSH and LQKENI. The V and J ends lost 0 bases and 7 bases, in that order; junction bases with no gene match: 0. The CDR3 is made up of 13 amino acids. DNA of the CDR3: TGTGCCAGCTCACCACCTAGCGGGAATGAGCAGTTCTTC. Its translation is CASSPPSGNEQFF.

The CDR3 coding sequence is TGTGCCTGGAGCCGGGACTCTCAAGATGGCAATCAGCCCCAGCATTTT. This sequence encodes CAWSRDSQDGNQPQHF. The rearrangement uses TRBV30 and TRBJ1-5; D is perhaps TRBD1 (5 bases). V was pared by 3 bases and J by 2 bases, with 17 bases between. The CDR3 loop spans 16 amino acids. Germline CDR1 and CDR2: GTSNPN and SVGIG (reference sequence).

This sequence joins TRBV29-1 and TRBJ2-7; 10 bases match TRBD1. V dropped 3 bases and J dropped 4; count of bases not matched to a gene: 6. The CDR3 is 14 residues long. The V gene's germline CDR1 is SQVTM and CDR2 ANQGSEA. The CDR3 bases are TGCAGCGTTGATCTTGGACAGGGGGTGTACGAGCAGTACTTC. Translating it yields CSVDLGQGVYEQYF.

The chain is built from TRBV19 and TRBJ2-7; maybe TRBD2 (6 bases). The V gene's germline CDR1 is LNHDA and CDR2 SQIVND (reference sequence). This CDR3 contains 14 residues. V gave up 5 bases and J gave up 5 bases, with 16 bases separating them. This CDR3 reads CASSPRTMGDEQYF. For the CDR3, the DNA is TGTGCCAGTAGTCCTCGGACTATGGGCGACGAGCAGTACTTC.

The gene calls are TRBV7-2 and TRBJ1-5, with D uncertain. V lost 1 base and J 2 bases, leaving 21 bases between the germline ends. This CDR3 spans 19 amino acids. Germline CDR1 SGHTA, CDR2 FQGNSA. The CDR3 loop reads CASSLGVSQYRQGNQPQHF. CDR3 bases: TGTGCCAGCAGCTTAGGTGTATCTCAGTATCGGCAGGGCAATCAGCCCCAGCATTTT.

This clone was counted between two and nine times. This chain links TRBV7-9 with TRBJ2-1; 7 nucleotides match TRBD2. The CDR3 contains 13 residues. With 8 bases clipped from V and 7 bases from J, the junction kept 8 bases outside the gene matches. From germline, CDR1 is SEHNR and CDR2 FQNEAQ (reference sequence). CDR3 bases: TGTGCCAGCGCAGCCGGGGGAGGGAATGAGCAGTTCTTC. Translating it yields CASAAGGGNEQFF.

The chain combines TRBV18 with TRBJ2-1, with D possibly matching TRBD2 (6 bases). The CDR3 contains 15 residues. V was clipped by 3 bases and J by 0 bases, with 9 bases between them. Per germline, CDR1 KGHSH and CDR2 LQKENI. The CDR3 reads CASSPGGASYNEQFF. The CDR3 nucleotides are TGTGCCAGCTCACCCGGCGGGGCCTCCTACAATGAGCAGTTCTTC.

V usage is TRBV7-2 and J usage is TRBJ1-1; D ambiguous. From germline, CDR1 is SGHTA and CDR2 FQGNSA. This CDR3 is built from 14 residues. Trimming stripped 3 bases from V and 5 bases from J, with 13 bases between. CDR3 residues: CASSLNGRKTEAFF. The CDR3 nucleotides read TGTGCCAGCAGCTTGAACGGGCGGAAAACTGAAGCTTTCTTT.

The chain carries TRBV7-8 and TRBJ1-5, with D hard to call. The germline V and J ends were trimmed by 2 bases and 2 bases, with 7 bases remaining between them. Germline CDR1 SGHVS, CDR2 FQNEAQ. The CDR3 totals 14 residues. CDR3 region: CASSLQMGNQPQHF. CDR3 bases: TGTGCCAGCAGCTTACAGATGGGCAATCAGCCCCAGCATTTT.

The chain has TRBV5-5 and TRBJ2-7; tentative D call: TRBD2 (6 bases). V was pared by 5 bases and J by 6 bases, with 15 bases between. Germline V gene data show CDR1 as SGHKS and CDR2 as YYEKEE (reference sequence). This CDR3 is 13 amino acids long. The CDR3 here is CASRTRESVEQYF. The CDR3 DNA reads TGTGCCAGCAGAACTCGGGAGTCGGTCGAGCAGTACTTC.

Details on this clone: The identical CDR3 is also encoded by other nucleotide sequences in the sample. V is TRBV28 and J is TRBJ1-1; TRBD1 matches 8 bases. V shed 2 bases and J 8 bases; nucleotides not matched to a gene: 1. This CDR3 spans 12 amino acids. The germline CDR1 and CDR2 sequences are MDHEN and SYDVKM. The CDR3 DNA sequence: TGTGCCAGCAGTTTAGGACAGGGAGAAGCTTTCTTT. It specifies CASSLGQGEAFF.